This T cell receptor (beta chain) comes out of a study of blood T cell repertoires in COVID-19. Study-wide context: The United States, Italy and Spain were the sources of the acute and convalescent COVID-19 samples. PBMCs, B-cell-depleted T cells, or T cells were the source of the cDNA or gDNA that made up the material.

Per the original data handling: Amplified reference gene primers provided the basis for estimating nucleated cell counts. The table came from immunoSEQ multiplex PCR; TCRdb's copy has only in-frame clones and leaves some out. The V and J calls and the clone size are those of that table, but D and trimming were determined from the DNA. In the table there are hundreds of thousands of clones, 90% of which are singletons. Participant-given clinical history determined each cohort assignment. Germline CDR1 SNHLY, CDR2 FYNNEI. Trimming took 5 bases from V and 1 from J, leaving 8 bases between them. The CDR3 has 13 amino acids.

This chain joins TRBV2 and TRBJ1-1; D is possibly TRBD1 (6 bases). Material: PBMCs or T cells enriched from blood (not recorded which). This clonotype was sampled from a woman aged 18 to 35 with acute COVID-19. CDR3 loop: CASSQDRNTEAFF. The CDR3, as DNA: TGTGCCAGCAGTCAGGACAGGAACACTGAAGCTTTCTTT.